The 25 T cell receptor beta chains below all came from one sample that was sequenced in a study of OX40 agonist ivuxolimab in advanced cancers. Repertoires were generated with immunoSEQ multiplex PCR, while TCRdb's copy carries only in-frame clones and drops some. This sample yields fewer than 65,000 clones, of which around 93% are seen a single time; around 4.2% belongs to the top ten. The sample here was CD4+ or CD8+ T cells sorted from blood, taken in a trial of the OX40 agonist ivuxolimab. The receptors were sampled from an adult with an advanced solid tumor such as melanoma, head and neck, liver or kidney cancer.

The V and J genes are TRBV4-1 and TRBJ2-2, with D unresolved. The CDR3 is made up of 15 amino acids. V was shortened by 4 bases and J by 0 bases, with 9 bases between the two germline ends. Looked up from germline, CDR1 is MGHRA and CDR2 is YSYEKL. CDR3 in amino acids: CASSRAYANTGELFF. The CDR3 DNA is TGCGCCAGCAGCCGCGCTTACGCGAACACCGGGGAGCTGTTTTTT.

The chain couples TRBV6-5 to TRBJ2-7; 16 bases fit TRBD2. Trimming at V came to 5 bases and at J to 13 bases, leaving 8 bases not matched to a gene. The germline gives CDR1 MNHEY, CDR2 SVGAGI. This CDR3 has 14 residues. The CDR3 region is CASSTGTSGRELYF. The CDR3, as DNA: TGTGCCAGCAGTACGGGGACTAGCGGGAGGGAGCTATACTTC.

This chain links TRBV4-1 with TRBJ1-1; D gene unclear. Per germline, CDR1 MGHRA and CDR2 YSYEKL. This CDR3 region has 13 residues. V lost 4 bases and J lost 3, with 9 bases in between. CDR3 nucleotides: TGCGCCAGCAGCCCTATCGGGCACACTGAAGCTTTCTTT. Translated: CASSPIGHTEAFF.

The V call is TRBV2, the J call TRBJ2-1, with D possibly TRBD1 on 6 matching bases. Trimming took 6 bases from V and 9 from J, leaving 15 bases between them. The CDR3 covers 13 residues. In germline, CDR1 is SNHLY, CDR2 FYNNEI. The CDR3, as DNA: TGTGCCAGCAGGCTGTTGGGGGCCCCTGAGCAGTTCTTC. Amino acid sequence: CASRLLGAPEQFF.

The CDR3 bases are TGTGCCAGCAGCCAACGGGACGAGGACACTGAAGCTTTCTTT. This codes for CASSQRDEDTEAFF. The genes are TRBV14 and TRBJ1-1; possible D gene TRBD1, 5 bases. V lost 2 bases and J lost 3, with 10 bases in between. Germline lookup yields CDR1 SGHDN and CDR2 FVKESK. The CDR3 is made up of 14 amino acids.

This chain uses TRBV5-6 with TRBJ2-1; D is ambiguous. CDR1 SGHDT and CDR2 YYEEEE come from the germline V gene. Trimming removed 2 bases at V and 0 bases at J, with 9 bases between. CDR3 length: 15 residues. CDR3 amino acids: CASSLDQGSYNEQFF. The CDR3 DNA is TGTGCCAGCAGCTTAGATCAAGGCTCCTACAATGAGCAGTTCTTC.

This chain links TRBV4-3 with TRBJ2-5; the D is unclear. The CDR3 spans 15 residues. Trimming removed 0 bases at V and 4 bases at J, with 12 bases between. The germline V gene has CDR1 LGHNA and CDR2 YSLEER. DNA of the CDR3: TGCGCCAGCAGCCAAGATCTAAAGAGGCCAGAGACCCAGTACTTC. This gives the protein CASSQDLKRPETQYF.

The chain couples TRBV9 to TRBJ1-2, with D possibly being TRBD1 (5 bases). Trimming pared 0 bases from V and 5 bases from J, leaving 11 bases between. The CDR3 runs 14 residues. Germline V gene sequence: CDR1 SGDLS, CDR2 YYNGEE. The CDR3 spells CASSVGGRDYGYTF. The CDR3 bases are TGTGCCAGCAGCGTAGGGGGCAGGGATTATGGCTACACCTTC.

The CDR3 bases are TGTGCCAGCGGACCAGACAGGGGGCTGGACGGGGAGCTGTTTTTT. Translated: CASGPDRGLDGELFF. J is TRBJ2-2 and V is TRBV2, with TRBD1 matching 10 bases. With 8 bases clipped from V and 7 bases from J, the junction kept 10 bases outside the gene matches. Germline lookup yields CDR1 SNHLY and CDR2 FYNNEI. The CDR3 covers 15 residues.

This clone was counted a single time. The rearrangement joins TRBV7-6 to TRBJ1-1; D gene uncertain. Germline V lookup: CDR1 SGHVS, CDR2 FNYEAQ. The CDR3 runs 16 residues. Trimming took 5 bases from V and 2 from J, leaving 18 bases between them. The CDR3 DNA follows: TGTGCCAGCAGCCCGACTTTCGGGGTAGCAAACACTGAAGCTTTCTTT. As protein: CASSPTFGVANTEAFF.

The DNA for the CDR3 is TGTGCCAGCAGTTATGTAGCGGGCGGCTGGGACTATGGCTACACCTTC. Translating gives CASSYVAGGWDYGYTF. V gene TRBV13 combines with J gene TRBJ1-2; no firm D call. The CDR3 totals 16 residues. V lost 6 bases, J lost 3 bases, and 20 bases lay in between. Germline CDR1 and CDR2: PRHDT and FYEKMQ (reference sequence).

J is TRBJ2-2 and V is TRBV28; 9 nucleotides align to TRBD2. The J segment lost 2 bases and the V segment lost 3 bases, leaving 10 bases of the junction unmatched. The CDR3 is 18 residues long. Germline values: CDR1 MDHEN, CDR2 SYDVKM. The CDR3 DNA follows: TGTGCCAGCAGTTTTCACGGTAGCGGGGGTTTAAACACCGGGGAGCTGTTTTTT. Amino acid sequence: CASSFHGSGGLNTGELFF.

This chain joins TRBV4-1 and TRBJ2-7; D is undetermined. Trimming shortened V by 3 bases and J by 2 bases, and 8 bases separated the two germline ends. This CDR3 region has 13 residues. CDR1 and CDR2 from the germline V gene are MGHRA and YSYEKL. This CDR3 reads CASSQGDTYEQYF. For the CDR3, the DNA is TGCGCCAGCAGCCAGGGCGACACCTACGAGCAGTACTTC.

The V call is TRBV27, the J call TRBJ2-1, with 8 bases identical to TRBD2. Trimming removed 6 bases from V and 8 bases from J; junction bases left unmatched: 12. Germline loops: CDR1 MNHEY, CDR2 SMNVEV (reference sequence). The CDR3 sequence is 15 residues long. The CDR3 spells CASSPQTSGSDEQFF. The CDR3 nucleotides read TGTGCCAGCAGCCCTCAGACCAGCGGGAGCGATGAGCAGTTCTTC.

CDR3 nucleotides: TGTGCCAGCGTATCCGAGAACCCCCGGGACAGCCCGTCCACTGAAGCTTTCTTT. Protein sequence: CASVSENPRDSPSTEAFF. V and J are TRBV28 and TRBJ1-1; TRBD1 matches 7 bases. V lost 8 bases, J lost 4 bases, and 22 bases stayed unmatched. Germline V gives CDR1 MDHEN, CDR2 SYDVKM. This CDR3 spans 18 amino acids.

This chain uses TRBV15 with TRBJ2-7; 9 bases fit TRBD1. CDR1 and CDR2 from the germline V gene are LNHNV and YYDKDF (reference sequence). This CDR3 has 14 residues. Losses at the gene ends were 6 bases for V and 6 bases for J; bases not matched to a gene: 9. The CDR3 DNA follows: TGTGCCACCAGGACCGGGACAGGGTGGGGCGAGCAGTACTTC. It encodes CATRTGTGWGEQYF.

The chain combines TRBV30 with TRBJ1-4, with 9 nucleotides matching TRBD1. CDR1 is GTSNPN, CDR2 SVGIG, per germline (reference sequence). This CDR3 comprises 14 residues. V dropped 2 bases and J dropped 4; count of bases not matched to a gene: 2. CDR3 bases: TGTGCCTGGAGTTCGGGACAGGGTAATGAAAAACTGTTTTTT. Translation: CAWSSGQGNEKLFF. The full variable domain, in which reference TRBV30 and TRBJ1-4 provide the parts outside the CDR3, is SQTIHQWPATLVQPVGSPLSLECTVEGTSNPNLYWYRQAAGRGLQLLFYSVGIGQISSEVPQNLSASRPQDRQFILSSKKLLLSDSGFYLCAWSSGQGNEKLFFGSGTQLSVL.

This clone was counted between two and nine times. The J gene is TRBJ1-6, the V gene TRBV27; a possible D gene is TRBD1 (5 bases). The CDR3 length is 13 residues. Trimming cost V 6 bases and J 10 bases, with 13 bases left between them. From germline, CDR1 is MNHEY and CDR2 SMNVEV (reference sequence). CDR3 sequence (DNA): TGTGCCAGCAGCCTAGGGGCGTGGTCACCCCTCCACTTT. Translated, it gives CASSLGAWSPLHF.

The chain recombines TRBV19 with TRBJ1-3, with 9 bases aligning to TRBD1. The V and J ends lost 4 bases and 4 bases, in that order; junction bases with no gene match: 5. Germline assignment: CDR1 LNHDA and CDR2 SQIVND (reference sequence). The CDR3 totals 15 residues. CDR3 sequence (DNA): TGTGCCAGTAGTACTGGGACAGGGATCGGAAACACCATATATTTT. Residues: CASSTGTGIGNTIYF.

This clone showed up just once. J is TRBJ2-1 and V is TRBV7-2; no reliable D call. Germline V gene data show CDR1 as SGHTA and CDR2 as FQGNSA. CDR3 size: 13 residues. Trimming cost V 6 bases and J 4 bases, with 10 bases left between them. The CDR3 bases are TGTGCCAGCAGTCCGACACAGTACAATGAGCAGTTCTTC. It translates to CASSPTQYNEQFF.

The CDR3 loop reads CASSSLPGQLYF. The CDR3 coding sequence is TGTGCCAGCAGTTCTCTTCCGGGACAGCTGTACTTC. This chain links TRBV28 with TRBJ2-4; TRBD1 matches at 7 bases. The CDR3 spans 12 residues. Looked up from germline, CDR1 is MDHEN and CDR2 is SYDVKM. With 4 bases clipped from V and 15 bases from J, the junction kept 9 bases outside the gene matches.

V and J are TRBV9 and TRBJ1-2; D is unclear. This CDR3 has 15 residues. Germline V gives CDR1 SGDLS, CDR2 YYNGEE. V lost 1 base and J lost 7, with 17 bases in between. CDR3 region: CASSVSSAGVSGYTF. The CDR3 DNA sequence: TGTGCCAGCAGCGTATCATCGGCAGGAGTCTCTGGCTACACCTTC.

The chain employs TRBV7-2 and TRBJ2-5, with 7 bases matching TRBD2. Germline CDR1 and CDR2: SGHTA and FQGNSA. CDR3 length: 13 amino acids. The V segment lost 3 bases and the J segment 4 bases; nucleotides outside the gene matches: 2. This CDR3 is CASSFWGGETQYF. The CDR3 bases are TGTGCCAGCAGCTTTTGGGGGGGAGAGACCCAGTACTTC.

V is TRBV5-1 and J is TRBJ2-5; tentatively, D is TRBD2 (5 bases). This CDR3 is built from 18 residues. V lost 4 bases and J 4 bases, leaving 26 bases between the germline ends. Germline V gives CDR1 SGHRS, CDR2 YFSETQ. The CDR3 protein is CASSEPPGFGGIGETQYF. The CDR3 DNA reads as TGCGCCAGCAGCGAACCCCCGGGATTTGGTGGGATCGGAGAGACCCAGTACTTC.

The gene calls are TRBV7-9 and TRBJ2-1, with 14 nucleotides matching TRBD2. Per the germline V gene, CDR1 is SEHNR and CDR2 is FQNEAQ (reference sequence). The CDR3 spans 16 residues. The trim removed 2 bases at V and 10 bases at J, leaving 7 bases unmatched. The CDR3 DNA follows: TGTGCCAGCAGCTTATGGGGACTAGCGGGAGTCCAGGAGCAGTTCTTC. Translation gives CASSLWGLAGVQEQFF.